A single sample gave rise to the 23 T cell receptor beta chains below, sequenced in a study of T cell responses to AZD1222 COVID-19 vaccine. The data were produced by immunoSEQ multiplex PCR, yet TCRdb's version contains in-frame clones alone and is incomplete. The sample shows about 110,000 clones, over 75% of them seen only once. This specimen was peripheral blood, taken on day 0 of AZD1222 vaccination. The source is an adult in good health.

This clone was detected a few times. V usage is TRBV11-3 and J usage is TRBJ2-1; D perhaps matches TRBD1 (5 bases). V was shortened by 5 bases and J by 4 bases, with 6 bases between the two germline ends. The germline CDR1 and CDR2 sequences are SGHNT and YENEEA. The CDR3 is 12 residues long. CDR3 DNA sequence: TGTGCCAGCAGCCACAGGTACAATGAGCAGTTCTTC. As protein: CASSHRYNEQFF.

A single count supports this clone. The J gene is TRBJ2-1, the V gene TRBV24-1; D is undetermined. Trimming took 1 base from V and 9 from J, leaving 9 bases between them. Germline CDR1 KGHDR, CDR2 SFDVKD. The CDR3 extends over 13 amino acids. For the CDR3, the DNA is TGTGCCACCAGTGATTTCTGGCTGAGTGAGCAGTTCTTC. Residues: CATSDFWLSEQFF.

V is TRBV19 and J is TRBJ2-1; no clear D gene. The CDR3 has 14 residues. From germline, CDR1 is LNHDA and CDR2 SQIVND (reference sequence). Trimming took 6 bases from V and 3 from J, leaving 12 bases between them. The CDR3 nucleotides are TGTGCCAGTAGCCCCGGTGGCAACTACAATGAGCAGTTCTTC. This sequence encodes CASSPGGNYNEQFF.

Regarding this clone: A junction end diverges from the germline sequence, so it may reflect a read error. V and J are TRBV10-3 and TRBJ2-2; the D gene is possibly TRBD1 (6 bases). CDR3 size: 12 residues. Germline-derived CDR1 and CDR2 are ENHRY and SYGVKD. The CDR3 nucleotides are TGTGCCATCAGTCACAGGGACCGGGGAGCCCTTTTT. This encodes CAISHRDRGALF.

The chain uses TRBV6-5 and TRBJ1-2; tentatively, D is TRBD1 (5 bases). The V gene lost 6 bases and the J gene lost 6 bases, with 20 bases spanning the gap. In germline, CDR1 is MNHEY, CDR2 SVGAGI. The CDR3 runs to 15 residues. The CDR3 DNA reads TGTGCCAGCAGCCGAAAGAATTGGGGCACGAATGGCTACACCTTC. It is translated as CASSRKNWGTNGYTF.

J is TRBJ1-1 and V is TRBV5-1; 8 bases map to TRBD1. The V and J ends lost 2 bases and 4 bases, in that order; junction bases with no gene match: 13. The CDR3 extends over 17 amino acids. CDR1 and CDR2 (germline): SGHRS, YFSETQ. The CDR3 protein is CASSLTILGTGSTEAFF. The CDR3 DNA reads TGCGCCAGCAGCTTAACAATCCTCGGGACAGGAAGCACTGAAGCTTTCTTT.

The count of this clone is one. This chain joins TRBV7-2 and TRBJ2-7; a possible D gene is TRBD2 (6 bases). Trimming left V 7 bases short and J 0 bases short, with 13 bases between. The CDR3 contains 14 residues. The germline V gene encodes CDR1 SGHTA and CDR2 FQGNSA. In DNA, the CDR3 is TGTGCCAGCACCCCGGGGGATAGCTCCTACGAGCAGTACTTC. Translation gives CASTPGDSSYEQYF. The full variable domain, in which reference TRBV7-2 and TRBJ2-7 provide the parts outside the CDR3, is GAGVSQSPSNKVTEKGKDVELRCDPISGHTALYWYRQSLGQGLEFLIYFQGNSAPDKSGLPSDRFSAERTGGSVSTLTIQRTQQEDSAVYLCASTPGDSSYEQYFGPGTRLTVT.

The V gene is TRBV5-1, the J gene TRBJ2-6; D perhaps matches TRBD1 (5 bases). This CDR3 comprises 14 residues. The germline CDR1 and CDR2 sequences are SGHRS and YFSETQ. Trimming left V 6 bases short and J 0 bases short, with 7 bases between. The CDR3 bases are TGCGCCAGCATCCAGGGCTCTGGGGCCAACGTCCTGACTTTC. It codes for CASIQGSGANVLTF.

V and J are TRBV10-2 and TRBJ2-1; TRBD2 matches 12 bases. The J segment lost 5 bases and the V segment lost 0 bases, leaving 8 bases of the junction unmatched. The CDR3 consists of 18 residues. Germline CDR1 WSHSY, CDR2 SAAADI. CDR3 DNA sequence: TGCGCCAGCAGTGAGTCCCCGACTAGCGGGGGAACTCACAATGAGCAGTTCTTC. This translates into CASSESPTSGGTHNEQFF.

The J gene is TRBJ2-2, the V gene TRBV18; either TRBD1 or TRBD2 may fit D (6 bases each). V was pared by 3 bases and J by 2 bases, with 10 bases between. The germline CDR1 and CDR2 sequences are KGHSH and LQKENI. The CDR3 contains 15 residues. CDR3 DNA sequence: TGTGCCAGCTCACCGTCCGGGGGCAACACCGGGGAGCTGTTTTTT. Amino acids: CASSPSGGNTGELFF.

The V call is TRBV2, the J call TRBJ2-5, with TRBD2 identical over 10 bases. Per the germline V gene, CDR1 is SNHLY and CDR2 is FYNNEI. With 8 bases clipped from V and 5 bases from J, the junction kept 8 bases outside the gene matches. This CDR3 comprises 14 residues. In DNA, the CDR3 is TGTGCCAGCGAAGCGGGAGGGCCGTGGGAGACCCAGTACTTC. Amino acids: CASEAGGPWETQYF.

This chain uses TRBV18 with TRBJ1-2; no definite D call. Germline CDR1 and CDR2: KGHSH and LQKENI. There are 16 residues in the CDR3. Deletions cut 2 bases from V and 6 bases from J, with 19 bases between. The CDR3: CASSPDSQSGRDGYTF. In DNA form, the CDR3 reads TGTGCCAGCTCACCAGATAGTCAATCAGGTCGTGATGGCTACACCTTC.

CDR3 sequence (DNA): TGTGCCTGGAGTATAGGGCAGGGGACAGATACGCAGTATTTT. Encoded protein: CAWSIGQGTDTQYF. The chain uses TRBV30 and TRBJ2-3; D possibly corresponds to TRBD1 (6 bases). This CDR3 is 14 amino acids long. Germline V gene lookup returns CDR1 GTSNPN and CDR2 SVGIG (reference sequence). V was trimmed by 2 bases and J by 3 bases, leaving 12 bases between them. The entire variable domain, with the rest obtained from reference TRBV30 and TRBJ2-3, is as follows: SQTIHQWPATLVQPVGSPLSLECTVEGTSNPNLYWYRQAAGRGLQLLFYSVGIGQISSEVPQNLSASRPQDRQFILSSKKLLLSDSGFYLCAWSIGQGTDTQYFGPGTRLTVL.

The chain joins TRBV7-9 to TRBJ2-5; no reliable D call. Trimming stripped 6 bases from V and 4 bases from J, with 15 bases between. The CDR3 runs 14 residues. The germline V gene has CDR1 SEHNR and CDR2 FQNEAQ (reference sequence). The CDR3 nucleotides are TGTGCCAGCAGGCCGCCCGGGTTTTCAGAGACCCAGTACTTC. Amino acids: CASRPPGFSETQYF.

This clone showed up just a few times. The V gene is TRBV5-1, the J gene TRBJ1-3; 7 bases are shared with TRBD1. The germline CDR1 and CDR2 sequences are SGHRS and YFSETQ. The CDR3 extends over 15 amino acids. V shed 3 bases and J 0 bases; nucleotides not matched to a gene: 3. Written as DNA, the CDR3 is TGCGCCAGCAGCTCCGGGACAGACTCTGGAAACACCATATATTTT. This codes for CASSSGTDSGNTIYF.

V gene TRBV12-5 combines with J gene TRBJ1-5, with D unclear. CDR1 is LGHNT, CDR2 FRNRAP, per germline. The V end was cut by 3 bases, the J end by 6 bases, with 9 bases between. The CDR3 is 13 residues long. The CDR3 nucleotides are TGTGCTAGTGGTTTTACCCTGGGTCAGCCCCAGCATTTT. It translates to CASGFTLGQPQHF.

J is TRBJ2-3 and V is TRBV6-2 or TRBV6-3; D is uncertain. Germline-derived CDR1 and CDR2 are MNHEY and SVGEGT. V lost 5 bases and J 4 bases, leaving 4 bases between the germline ends. The CDR3 totals 11 residues. CDR3 bases: TGTGCCAGCAGTCAGGCAGATACGCAGTATTTT. This encodes CASSQADTQYF.

The rearrangement uses TRBV5-1 and TRBJ1-2; 8 bases fit TRBD1. The V segment lost 3 bases and the J segment 1 base; nucleotides outside the gene matches: 8. The CDR3 length is 16 residues. Germline lookup yields CDR1 SGHRS and CDR2 YFSETQ. The CDR3: CASSSGQAILNYGYTF. For the CDR3, the DNA is TGCGCCAGCAGCTCGGGACAGGCAATCCTTAACTATGGCTACACCTTC.

CDR3 in DNA: TGTGCCAGCAGCTTGGCGGGGGGCAGCACCGGGGAGCTGTTTTTT. It specifies CASSLAGGSTGELFF. The chain combines TRBV7-9 with TRBJ2-2; 8 bases map to TRBD2. CDR1 SEHNR and CDR2 FQNEAQ come from the germline V gene (reference sequence). The CDR3 is made up of 15 amino acids. The V gene end was trimmed by 3 bases and the J gene end by 4 bases; junction bases not matched to a gene: 4.

This clone was recorded once. The J gene is TRBJ2-3, the V gene TRBV5-1; D is ambiguous. Germline CDR1 is SGHRS and CDR2 is YFSETQ. The CDR3 is 14 residues long. The V end was cut by 0 bases, the J end by 0 bases, with 5 bases between. The CDR3 loop is CASSLGASTDTQYF. The CDR3 DNA sequence: TGCGCCAGCAGCTTGGGGGCAAGCACAGATACGCAGTATTTT.

This chain links TRBV24-1 with TRBJ2-1; TRBD1 aligns across 7 bases. This CDR3 region has 15 residues. CDR1 and CDR2 (germline): KGHDR, SFDVKD. J was trimmed by 4 bases and V by 5 bases; bases with no gene match: 7. The CDR3 here is CATSATGTAYNEQFF. CDR3 coding DNA: TGTGCCACCAGTGCCACCGGGACAGCTTACAATGAGCAGTTCTTC.

The chain links TRBV19 to TRBJ1-2; 9 bases align to TRBD1. The V gene's germline CDR1 is LNHDA and CDR2 SQIVND (reference sequence). Germline trimming cut 6 bases from V and 5 bases from J; bases unmatched to any gene: 4. This CDR3 contains 13 residues. CDR3 protein: CASSPGQGYGYTF. DNA for the CDR3: TGTGCCAGTAGCCCGGGACAGGGATATGGCTACACCTTC.

V usage is TRBV30 and J usage is TRBJ2-5; possible D gene TRBD2, 6 bases. Trimming removed 5 bases at V and 4 bases at J, with 17 bases between. Germline lookup yields CDR1 GTSNPN and CDR2 SVGIG (reference sequence). The CDR3 spans 14 residues. DNA for the CDR3: TGTGCCTGGGGCCTGTCGGAGGGTCGAGAGACCCAGTACTTC. Its translation is CAWGLSEGRETQYF.